These T cell receptor beta chains were read from a single sample in a study of monozygotic twins with inflammatory bowel disease. TCRdb reanalyzed the 5' RACE reads and collapses them to one entry per CDR3 protein, without DNA. The specimen's table records 350,000 to 500,000 distinct CDR3 sequences. The sample comprised blood. Receptors originate from a human donor with ulcerative colitis or Crohn's disease, or a healthy co-twin of an affected twin (not recorded which). Both conserved end residues are part of each CDR3.

j_gene: TRBJ2-3
v_gene: TRBV11-2
CDR3aa: CASSYTGLAGGSGTQYF

j_gene: TRBJ2-3
v_gene: TRBV24-1
CDR3aa: CATSDSDHRTDSQYF

j_gene: TRBJ2-1
v_gene: TRBV5-1
CDR3aa: CASSLVRGEGTSRYNEQFF

j_gene: TRBJ1-2
v_gene: TRBV28
CDR3aa: CASSLDRGGYTF

j_gene: TRBJ2-1
v_gene: TRBV11-2
CDR3aa: CASSGGTGVDRQFF

j_gene: TRBJ2-5
v_gene: TRBV7-2
CDR3aa: CASSLQGLETQYF

j_gene: TRBJ2-3
v_gene: TRBV6-5
CDR3aa: CASSYSLGATDTQYF

j_gene: TRBJ1-2
v_gene: TRBV5-1
CDR3aa: CASSFGEYGYTF

j_gene: TRBJ2-2
v_gene: TRBV14
CDR3aa: CASSLVSGTGATGELFF

j_gene: TRBJ1-6
v_gene: TRBV2
CDR3aa: CASTRDRENSPLHF

j_gene: TRBJ2-3
v_gene: TRBV9
CDR3aa: CASSVGGTSADTQYF

j_gene: TRBJ2-7
v_gene: TRBV11-2
CDR3aa: CASSIGTIRGQGVSEQYF

j_gene: TRBJ1-1
v_gene: TRBV4-3
CDR3aa: CASSQGQAEAFF

j_gene: TRBJ1-2
v_gene: TRBV7-2
CDR3aa: CASTLPDAVGRSYGYTF

j_gene: TRBJ2-5
v_gene: TRBV7-9
CDR3aa: CASSFQVQETQYF

j_gene: TRBJ2-1
v_gene: TRBV20-1
CDR3aa: CSARDLGGTHNEQFF

j_gene: TRBJ2-1
v_gene: TRBV7-3
CDR3aa: CASSPEGSYNEQFF

j_gene: TRBJ2-7
v_gene: TRBV5-6
CDR3aa: CASSLGGTGEQYF

j_gene: TRBJ2-1
v_gene: TRBV5-6
CDR3aa: CASSLGGRPEKQFF

j_gene: TRBJ2-1
v_gene: TRBV11-3
CDR3aa: CASSLAQTGGVMNEQFF

j_gene: TRBJ2-7
v_gene: TRBV6-6
CDR3aa: CASSKDTNEQYF

j_gene: TRBJ2-5
v_gene: TRBV29-1
CDR3aa: CSVEEGSSGAIF

j_gene: TRBJ2-3
v_gene: TRBV5-1
CDR3aa: CASSVQGGTDTQYF

j_gene: TRBJ2-7
v_gene: TRBV20-1
CDR3aa: CSAMVGSDPNEQYF

j_gene: TRBJ2-1
v_gene: TRBV29-1
CDR3aa: CSAGSPQNEQFF

j_gene: TRBJ2-3
v_gene: TRBV5-6
CDR3aa: CASSFKGTGGDTQYF

j_gene: TRBJ2-2
v_gene: TRBV27
CDR3aa: CASKLGQGLNTGELFF

j_gene: TRBJ2-6
v_gene: TRBV4-3
CDR3aa: CASSQAPGTANVLTF

j_gene: TRBJ2-5
v_gene: TRBV6-5
CDR3aa: CASSSTRRETQYF

j_gene: TRBJ2-1
v_gene: TRBV9
CDR3aa: CASSVAPTVSNEQFF

j_gene: TRBJ2-2
v_gene: TRBV14
CDR3aa: CASSLGGDNTGELFF